The 28 T cell receptor beta chains below were found in one sample sequenced in a study of blood T cells in healthy people across ages (dated by TCRdb to between 2015 and 2017). Library construction relied on 5' RACE. The reads were generated on an Illumina HiSeq 2500. A second PCR of 7 to 11 cycles was run with a J-beta primer mix and a sample-barcoded 5' primer. The public reads were reprocessed in TCRdb via fastp at Q25 and MiXCR, keeping in-frame beta chains. Rows with one shared CDR3 protein collapse into an entry with the most common genes and DNA. The sample contains some 690,000 distinct CDR3 sequences, 22% of them found a single time. About 20% of the sample is in the top ten clones. Sequencing was performed on blood. All receptors come from a man between 65 and 79 years old in good health.

This clonotype occurred a few times. The chain couples TRBV7-2 to TRBJ2-2; D possibly corresponds to TRBD1 (5 bases). The CDR3 loop spans 15 amino acids. The V end lost 3 bases, the J end lost 4 bases, and 12 bases lay between the germline ends. The germline V gene has CDR1 SGHTA and CDR2 FQGNSA. The DNA of the CDR3 is TGTGCCAGCAGCTTCCGCTTTGGGGCCACCGGGGAGCTGTTTTTT. It translates to CASSFRFGATGELFF.

The V and J genes are TRBV29-1 and TRBJ2-5, with D perhaps matching TRBD2 (6 bases). The V and J ends lost 7 bases and 3 bases respectively, with 15 bases between them. CDR1 and CDR2 (germline): SQVTM, ANQGSEA. The CDR3 is 13 residues long. CDR3 in DNA: TGCAGCGCTGAGGGGACGGGAGAAGAGACCCAGTACTTC. This gives the protein CSAEGTGEETQYF.

The chain recombines TRBV5-1 with TRBJ2-1; no clear D. The CDR3 extends over 13 amino acids. Trimming took 1 base from V and 6 from J, leaving 8 bases between them. CDR1 SGHRS and CDR2 YFSETQ come from the germline V gene. CDR3 sequence (DNA): TGCGCCAGCAGCTTGATGGTCAGCAATGAGCAGTTCTTC. Protein product: CASSLMVSNEQFF.

The sample holds a few counts of this clonotype. This chain uses TRBV7-9 with TRBJ2-5; weak D call: TRBD1 (6 bases). CDR3 length equals 15 residues. V gave up 4 bases and J gave up 0 bases, with 12 bases separating them. The germline V gene has CDR1 SEHNR and CDR2 FQNEAQ (reference sequence). The chain's CDR3 is CASSSRDTYQETQYF. The CDR3 DNA sequence: TGTGCCAGCAGCTCCCGGGACACGTACCAAGAGACCCAGTACTTC.

This chain joins TRBV7-9 and TRBJ2-5; the D gene could be TRBD1 or TRBD2 (5 bases each). This CDR3 region has 15 residues. Looked up from germline, CDR1 is SEHNR and CDR2 is FQNEAQ (reference sequence). V shed 2 bases and J shed 4 bases, with 14 bases lying between them. The CDR3 here is CASSLPGTKGETQYF. For the CDR3, the DNA is TGTGCCAGCAGCTTACCCGGGACGAAAGGAGAGACCCAGTACTTC.

The V call is TRBV12-3 or TRBV12-4, the J call TRBJ2-2; D not resolved. The V and J ends lost 4 bases and 3 bases respectively, with 12 bases between them. The CDR3 has 15 residues. CDR3 region: CASSSAPPDTGELFF. CDR3 sequence (DNA): TGTGCCAGCAGTTCGGCTCCGCCGGACACCGGGGAGCTGTTTTTT.

The chain joins TRBV12-3 or TRBV12-4 to TRBJ1-4; D uncertain. V was cut by 8 bases and J by 3 bases, with 16 bases left in between. CDR3 length: 15 amino acids. The CDR3 reads CASGPGPRANEKLFF. The CDR3 DNA is TGTGCCAGCGGCCCCGGACCCCGTGCTAATGAAAAACTGTTTTTT.

V gene TRBV4-1 combines with J gene TRBJ2-7, with D unresolved. Germline loops: CDR1 MGHRA, CDR2 YSYEKL. The CDR3 is 14 residues long. V gave up 1 base and J gave up 3 bases, with 10 bases separating them. The CDR3 region has the DNA TGCGCCAGCAGCCAAGGTACGCCAGGCTACGAGCAGTACTTC. This codes for CASSQGTPGYEQYF.

There are a few counts of this clonotype. The chain couples TRBV7-8 to TRBJ1-5; D perhaps matches TRBD1 (5 bases). Deletions cut 0 bases from V and 7 bases from J, with 13 bases between. CDR3 size: 15 residues. Germline V gene sequence: CDR1 SGHVS, CDR2 FQNEAQ. CDR3 DNA: TGTGCCAGCAGCTTAGCAGCAGGGTATGAGCAGCCCCAGCATTTT. Amino acids: CASSLAAGYEQPQHF. The full variable domain, completed using reference TRBV7-8 and TRBJ1-5, is GAGVSQSPRYKVAKRGQDVALRCDPISGHVSLFWYQQALGQGPEFLTYFQNEAQLDKSGLPSDRFFAERPEGSVSTLKIQRTQQEDSAVYLCASSLAAGYEQPQHFGDGTRLSIL.

The chain couples TRBV28 to TRBJ2-5; tentative D call: TRBD2 (6 bases). Trimming pared 8 bases from V and 4 bases from J, leaving 11 bases between. This CDR3 is 12 amino acids long. The germline CDR1 and CDR2 sequences are MDHEN and SYDVKM. The CDR3 spells CASGSGGETQYF. The CDR3 nucleotides are TGTGCCAGCGGATCCGGGGGAGAGACCCAGTACTTC.

This clonotype was observed a handful of times. The chain links TRBV7-2 to TRBJ1-5, with D hard to call. This CDR3 region has 15 residues. The germline gives CDR1 SGHTA, CDR2 FQGNSA. The V end was cut by 1 base, the J end by 4 bases, with 11 bases between. As DNA, the CDR3 is TGTGCCAGCAGCTTAGAAGCAGCCGTAAATCAGCCCCAGCATTTT. Translation gives CASSLEAAVNQPQHF.

The J gene is TRBJ2-1, the V gene TRBV5-4; 9 positions agree with TRBD2. After removal of 4 bases from V and 2 bases from J, the junction contained 7 bases not matched to a gene. Germline V gene lookup returns CDR1 SGHNT and CDR2 YYREEE (reference sequence). This CDR3 comprises 16 residues. CDR3 sequence: CASSPSGTYPYNEQFF. DNA for the CDR3: TGTGCCAGCAGCCCTAGCGGGACCTATCCCTACAATGAGCAGTTCTTC.

The rearrangement uses TRBV9 and TRBJ2-3; the match to TRBD2 covers 8 bases. The junction had 10 bases not matched to a gene; V was cut back by 3 bases and J by 4 bases. The CDR3 sequence is 16 residues long. The germline gives CDR1 SGDLS, CDR2 YYNGEE. The CDR3 DNA follows: TGTGCCAGCAGCGCGGGGGGGACTAGAAGATCAGATACGCAGTATTTT. It is translated as CASSAGGTRRSDTQYF.

The chain couples TRBV6-6 to TRBJ2-5; D not certain. CDR1 and CDR2 (germline): MNHNY, SVGAGI (reference sequence). V was pared by 0 bases and J by 3 bases, with 2 bases between. The CDR3 contains 12 residues. This CDR3 reads CASSYSKETQYF. The DNA of the CDR3 is TGTGCCAGCAGTTACTCGAAAGAGACCCAGTACTTC.

This clonotype showed up just a few times. The chain joins TRBV6-5 to TRBJ2-2; D is tentatively TRBD1 or TRBD2 (5 bases each). The CDR3 totals 15 residues. V gave up 2 bases and J gave up 4 bases, with 11 bases separating them. Germline-derived CDR1 and CDR2 are MNHEY and SVGAGI. CDR3 sequence reads: CASSYNAGSTGELFF. The CDR3 nucleotides are TGTGCCAGCAGTTACAACGCAGGGAGCACCGGGGAGCTGTTTTTT.

This clonotype showed up just a few times. The chain carries TRBV20-1 and TRBJ2-3; tentatively, D is TRBD2 (5 bases). Germline CDR1 DFQATT, CDR2 SNEGSKA (reference sequence). V was shortened by 3 bases and J by 5 bases, with 21 bases between the two germline ends. The CDR3 sequence is 16 residues long. The CDR3 region has the DNA TGCAGTGCTAGCCGGAGTCTAGCAGGAGATATAGATACGCAGTATTTT. Protein: CSASRSLAGDIDTQYF.

This chain connects TRBV12-3 or TRBV12-4 to TRBJ1-1; 7 positions agree with TRBD1. V lost 5 bases and J lost 4; bases outside the gene matches: 10. This CDR3 has 15 amino acids. Here the CDR3 reads CASSPPTGFGTEAFF. The CDR3 bases are TGTGCCAGCAGTCCCCCGACAGGGTTCGGCACTGAAGCTTTCTTT.

This clonotype appeared once. The chain couples TRBV6-5 to TRBJ2-1; D ambiguous. CDR1 and CDR2 from the germline V gene are MNHEY and SVGAGI. This CDR3 spans 13 amino acids. Trimming pared 6 bases from V and 6 bases from J, leaving 12 bases between. The CDR3, as DNA: TGTGCCAGCAGGTACCCAGGCATCAATGAGCAGTTCTTC. It yields the protein CASRYPGINEQFF.

Remarks on this clonotype: One end of the junction fails to match germline, which may point to a read error. The V call is TRBV5-1, the J call TRBJ2-3; D unclear. CDR3 length: 12 amino acids. Germline CDR1 SGHRS, CDR2 YFSETQ. As DNA, the CDR3 is TGCGCTAGCAGCTCGATAGGGGATACGCAGTATTTT. This translates into CASSSIGDTQYF.

In its sample, this clonotype was seen a few times. The chain links TRBV6-2 or TRBV6-3 to TRBJ1-5; TRBD1 is a possible D gene (6 bases). The CDR3 runs to 15 residues. V dropped 5 bases and J dropped 0 bases, with 11 bases sitting between them. Germline lookup yields CDR1 MNHEY and CDR2 SVGEGT. CDR3 coding DNA: TGTGCCAGCAGTCCCAGGGGAAATAGCAATCAGCCCCAGCATTTT. This translates into CASSPRGNSNQPQHF.

As to this clonotype: A read error may account for a junction end that differs from germline. The V call is TRBV6-1, the J call TRBJ1-4; maybe TRBD1 (5 bases). The CDR3 has 15 amino acids. Germline values: CDR1 MNHNS, CDR2 SASEGT. CDR3 in DNA: TGTGCCGGCAGAGCTGGGACCGGGGGGAATGAAAAACTGTTTTTT. This translates into CAGRAGTGGNEKLFF.

This clonotype was detected only a few times. This CDR3 is CASSSWEGINEQFF. The CDR3 DNA reads as TGTGCCAGCAGTTCGTGGGAGGGCATCAATGAGCAGTTCTTC. This chain links TRBV6-6 with TRBJ2-1; 7 nucleotides agree with TRBD2. The CDR3 loop spans 14 amino acids. Germline V gene data show CDR1 as MNHNY and CDR2 as SVGAGI (reference sequence). After removal of 4 bases from V and 6 bases from J, the junction contained 6 bases not matched to a gene.

This clonotype was found many times. The chain combines TRBV29-1 with TRBJ2-1; no clear D. V gave up 1 base and J gave up 7 bases, with 8 bases separating them. Germline V gene data show CDR1 as SQVTM and CDR2 as ANQGSEA. The CDR3 is 12 residues long. CDR3 loop: CSVEGQGNEQFF. Written as DNA, the CDR3 is TGCAGCGTTGAAGGTCAAGGTAATGAGCAGTTCTTC.

The chain employs TRBV24-1 and TRBJ2-3, with TRBD1 identical over 7 bases. CDR3 length: 16 residues. The germline V gene encodes CDR1 KGHDR and CDR2 SFDVKD. J lost 3 bases, V lost 4 bases, and 9 bases had no gene match. In DNA form, the CDR3 reads TGTGCCACCAGTGACCACCGAGGGGGCTGGACAGATACGCAGTATTTT. This translates into CATSDHRGGWTDTQYF.

The V and J genes are TRBV12-3 or TRBV12-4 and TRBJ1-2, with D unresolved. The CDR3 sequence is 11 residues long. The V and J ends lost 4 bases and 7 bases respectively, with 7 bases between them. Here the CDR3 DNA reads TGTGCCAGCAGTTCACGCTCTGGCTACACCTTC. Protein sequence: CASSSRSGYTF.

This clonotype was counted between two and nine times. The V gene is TRBV27, the J gene TRBJ1-2; D may be TRBD1 (5 bases). CDR1 is MNHEY, CDR2 SMNVEV, per germline (reference sequence). The CDR3 runs to 13 residues. Trimming removed 6 bases at V and 7 bases at J, with 15 bases between. CDR3 bases: TGTGCCAGCAGGTTGGGGAGGGACGCTGGCTACACCTTC. It encodes CASRLGRDAGYTF.

The rearrangement links TRBV9 to TRBJ1-6; a possible D gene is TRBD1 (5 bases). The CDR3 consists of 16 residues. Trimming shortened V by 2 bases and J by 2 bases, and 11 bases separated the two germline ends. Germline lookup yields CDR1 SGDLS and CDR2 YYNGEE. The CDR3 is CASSVGGDPYNSPLHF. CDR3 in DNA: TGTGCCAGCAGCGTCGGGGGGGATCCCTATAATTCACCCCTCCACTTT. The full variable domain, with the rest looked up from reference TRBV9 and TRBJ1-6, is DSGVTQTPKHLITATGQRVTLRCSPRSGDLSVYWYQQSLDQGLQFLIQYYNGEERAKGNILERFSAQQFPDLHSELNLSSLELGDSALYFCASSVGGDPYNSPLHFGNGTRLTVT.

This clonotype was observed at least ten times. The rearrangement joins TRBV5-1 to TRBJ1-2; TRBD1 agrees at 9 bases. V shed 7 bases, J shed 2 bases, and the junction held 3 bases outside the gene matches. Looked up from germline, CDR1 is SGHRS and CDR2 is YFSETQ. The CDR3 contains 13 residues. CDR3 sequence (DNA): TGCGCCAGCGGGACAGGGAGGAACTATGGCTACACCTTC. It yields the protein CASGTGRNYGYTF.